This passage covers 32 T cell receptor beta chains from one sample sequenced in a study of blood T cell repertoires in COVID-19. TCRdb keeps only in-frame clones here, not all; method: immunoSEQ multiplex PCR. The sample has 200,000 to 300,000 clones, 88% seen once. Sequenced sample: PBMCs or T cells enriched from blood (not recorded which). The source of these receptors is a woman between 40 and 55 years old with acute COVID-19.

This clone was observed a handful of times. The genes are TRBV5-1 and TRBJ2-1, with 7 bases lining up with TRBD2. J lost 0 bases, V lost 4 bases, and 1 base had no gene match. Germline V gives CDR1 SGHRS, CDR2 YFSETQ. The CDR3 covers 14 residues. Here the CDR3 reads CASSRTSSYNEQFF. The DNA for the CDR3 is TGCGCCAGCAGCCGGACTAGCTCCTACAATGAGCAGTTCTTC.

This sequence joins TRBV7-7 and TRBJ1-1; D ambiguous. With 5 bases removed from V and 0 bases from J, the gap between germline ends came to 7 bases. This CDR3 spans 13 amino acids. The germline V gene has CDR1 SSHAT and CDR2 FNYEAQ (reference sequence). CDR3: CASSANLNTEAFF. In nucleotides, the CDR3 is TGTGCCAGCAGCGCGAATTTGAACACTGAAGCTTTCTTT.

The sample holds one count of this clone. This chain joins TRBV11-3 and TRBJ2-3; TRBD1 matches at 8 bases. The germline V gene has CDR1 SGHNT and CDR2 YENEEA. The CDR3 length is 15 residues. With V trimmed by 8 bases and J by 3 bases, 10 bases remained unmatched. The CDR3 here is CASDPGQGMTDTQYF. The CDR3 bases are TGTGCCAGCGATCCAGGACAGGGAATGACAGATACGCAGTATTTT.

The table lists this clone with a count of one. This chain links TRBV5-5 with TRBJ1-3, with D uncertain. Trimming removed 0 bases at V and 0 bases at J, with 4 bases between. The CDR3 sequence is 14 residues long. The germline CDR1 and CDR2 sequences are SGHKS and YYEKEE (reference sequence). The CDR3 sequence: CASSLGGSGNTIYF. The CDR3 DNA reads as TGTGCCAGCAGCTTGGGCGGCTCTGGAAACACCATATATTTT.

The chain has TRBV5-1 and TRBJ2-2; D uncertain. CDR3 length: 13 amino acids. V was shortened by 5 bases and J by 4 bases, with 9 bases between the two germline ends. Germline lookup yields CDR1 SGHRS and CDR2 YFSETQ. CDR3 loop: CASRLELTGELFF. CDR3 bases: TGCGCCAGCAGACTCGAGCTCACCGGGGAGCTGTTTTTT.

The chain links TRBV10-3 to TRBJ1-1; 8 nucleotides agree with TRBD1. CDR3 length: 12 residues. After removal of 4 bases from V and 5 bases from J, the junction contained 0 bases not matched to a gene. Germline CDR1 ENHRY, CDR2 SYGVKD. DNA of the CDR3: TGTGCCATCAGTGGGACAGGGACTGAAGCTTTCTTT. As protein: CAISGTGTEAFF.

The chain couples TRBV9 to TRBJ1-6; 7 bases agree with TRBD1. The CDR3 spans 17 residues. The V and J ends lost 3 bases and 8 bases, in that order; junction bases with no gene match: 14. Germline V CDR1 and CDR2: SGDLS, YYNGEE. Written as DNA, the CDR3 is TGTGCCAGCAGCGCGATGGACCTACAGGGGTCTTATTCACCCCTCCACTTT. Its protein is CASSAMDLQGSYSPLHF.

This rearrangement joins TRBV5-1 to TRBJ1-1; the match to TRBD1 covers 7 bases. CDR1 SGHRS and CDR2 YFSETQ come from the germline V gene. Trimming cost V 4 bases and J 5 bases; bases outside gene matches: 5. CDR3 length equals 13 residues. CDR3: CASSRDSWTEAFF. The CDR3 coding sequence is TGCGCCAGCAGCCGGGACAGTTGGACTGAAGCTTTCTTT.

The chain couples TRBV5-5 to TRBJ2-5; the match to TRBD1 covers 8 bases. V dropped 4 bases and J dropped 4; count of bases not matched to a gene: 6. The CDR3 extends over 14 amino acids. Germline loops: CDR1 SGHKS, CDR2 YYEKEE (reference sequence). DNA of the CDR3: TGTGCCAGCAGCCCCCAGGGGGCAGGAGAGACCCAGTACTTC. This sequence encodes CASSPQGAGETQYF.

The rearrangement joins TRBV7-8 to TRBJ1-6; 9 bases are shared with TRBD1. Per the germline V gene, CDR1 is SGHVS and CDR2 is FQNEAQ. V gave up 2 bases and J gave up 7 bases; unmatched junction bases: 6. The CDR3 loop spans 16 amino acids. Here the CDR3 DNA reads TGTGCCAGCAGCTTAATCCCGGGACAGGGAAATTCACCCCTCCACTTT. Encoded protein: CASSLIPGQGNSPLHF.

This chain connects TRBV5-1 to TRBJ1-2, with D possibly matching TRBD1 (5 bases). Trimming took 2 bases from V and 10 from J, leaving 12 bases between them. This CDR3 region has 12 residues. In germline, CDR1 is SGHRS, CDR2 YFSETQ. The CDR3 sequence is CASSFGGNFYTF. The CDR3, as DNA: TGCGCCAGCAGCTTTGGGGGGAACTTCTACACCTTC. The whole variable domain, filled in from reference TRBV5-1 and TRBJ1-2, reads KAGVTQTPRYLIKTRGQQVTLSCSPISGHRSVSWYQQTPGQGLQFLFEYFSETQRNKGNFPGRFSGRQFSNSRSEMNVSTLELGDSALYLCASSFGGNFYTFGSGTRLTVV.

The V call is TRBV11-2, the J call TRBJ2-2; D gene ambiguous. Germline V gene data show CDR1 as SGHAT and CDR2 as FQNNGV. The V end was cut by 8 bases, the J end by 4 bases, with 11 bases between. The CDR3 extends over 13 amino acids. CDR3 DNA: TGTGCCAGCCGACTCGAATTCACCGGGGAGCTGTTTTTT. Its protein is CASRLEFTGELFF.

This rearrangement joins TRBV29-1 to TRBJ2-1; 10 nucleotides match TRBD2. V lost 3 bases to trimming and J lost 7 bases; unmatched junction nucleotides: 12. Germline CDR1 is SQVTM and CDR2 is ANQGSEA. CDR3 size: 16 residues. The CDR3, as DNA: TGCAGCGTTGAGGGGCTTGGACTAGCGGCTCTTAATGAGCAGTTCTTC. Translating gives CSVEGLGLAALNEQFF.

Concerning this clone itself: Compared with germline, one end of the junction differs, possibly owing to a read error. The gene calls are TRBV6-4 and TRBJ1-3, with D uncertain. CDR1 and CDR2 (germline): MRHNA, SNTAGT. CDR3 size: 11 residues. The CDR3 reads CASLVGDTIYF. The CDR3 bases are TGTGCCAGCCTTGTTGGAGACACCATATATTTT.

V usage is TRBV5-1 and J usage is TRBJ1-2; D perhaps matches TRBD1 (6 bases). Trimming pared 4 bases from V and 3 bases from J, leaving 13 bases between. Germline assignment: CDR1 SGHRS and CDR2 YFSETQ. The CDR3 loop spans 14 amino acids. The CDR3 is CASSSTGSDYGYTF. In DNA, the CDR3 is TGCGCCAGCAGCAGCACAGGGTCGGACTATGGCTACACCTTC.

The chain recombines TRBV10-1 with TRBJ2-3; D remains ambiguous. The germline CDR1 and CDR2 sequences are WNHNN and SYGVQD (reference sequence). The CDR3 is made up of 11 amino acids. Trimming cost V 8 bases and J 4 bases, with 7 bases left between them. CDR3 nucleotides: TGCGCCAGCTCTTTAGCAGATACGCAGTATTTT. The encoded protein is CASSLADTQYF.

This clone was counted a single time. The V and J genes are TRBV19 and TRBJ2-7; 11 nucleotides align to TRBD1. Germline trimming cut 5 bases from V and 1 base from J; bases unmatched to any gene: 10. Germline CDR1 reads LNHDA; CDR2 reads SQIVND (reference sequence). The CDR3 has 17 amino acids. The CDR3 nucleotides are TGTGCCAGTAGTTCTCGGGACAGGGGGGGGTCTTCCTACGAGCAGTACTTC. It yields the protein CASSSRDRGGSSYEQYF. Drawing the rest from reference TRBV19 and TRBJ2-7, the complete variable domain is DGGITQSPKYLFRKEGQNVTLSCEQNLNHDAMYWYRQDPGQGLRLIYYSQIVNDFQKGDIAEGYSVSREKKESFPLTVTSAQKNPTAFYLCASSSRDRGGSSYEQYFGPGTRLTVT.

Only a few counts were recorded for this clone. The chain has TRBV5-4 and TRBJ1-2; 7 bases align to TRBD1. Germline trimming cut 10 bases from V and 5 bases from J; bases unmatched to any gene: 8. Germline loops: CDR1 SGHNT, CDR2 YYREEE (reference sequence). The CDR3 is made up of 12 amino acids. The CDR3 region is CASGGASYGYTF. CDR3 nucleotide sequence: TGTGCCTCAGGGGGTGCTTCGTATGGCTACACCTTC.

This chain's CDR3 is CASSRLPPPGQVHSYEQYF. CDR3 DNA sequence: TGTGCCAGCTCACGCCTACCGCCTCCGGGACAGGTGCATTCCTACGAGCAGTACTTC. The V and J genes are TRBV18 and TRBJ2-7; 8 positions agree with TRBD1. J lost 1 base, V lost 4 bases, and 18 bases had no gene match. This CDR3 comprises 19 residues. The germline gives CDR1 KGHSH, CDR2 LQKENI. Supplemented by reference TRBV18 and TRBJ2-7, the full variable domain reads NAGVMQNPRHLVRRRGQEARLRCSPMKGHSHVYWYRQLPEEGLKFMVYLQKENIIDESGMPKERFSAEFPKEGPSILRIQQVVRGDSAAYFCASSRLPPPGQVHSYEQYFGPGTRLTVT.

The genes are TRBV7-2 and TRBJ1-6; 8 nucleotides line up with TRBD1. V lost 1 base, J lost 11 bases, and 7 bases stayed unmatched. There are 15 residues in the CDR3. The germline V gene encodes CDR1 SGHTA and CDR2 FQGNSA. This chain's CDR3 is CASSLVQGGSAPLHF. The CDR3 DNA follows: TGTGCCAGCAGCTTAGTACAGGGGGGAAGTGCACCCCTCCACTTT.

V is TRBV24-1 and J is TRBJ2-3; D is ambiguous. Germline V CDR1 and CDR2: KGHDR, SFDVKD. The CDR3 sequence is 14 residues long. V lost 10 bases, J lost 4 bases, and 17 bases lay in between. CDR3 amino acids: CATGPQESPDTQYF. The DNA of the CDR3 is TGTGCCACGGGCCCCCAGGAATCCCCAGATACGCAGTATTTT.

The chain is built from TRBV15 and TRBJ1-4; D unclear. V was trimmed by 8 bases and J by 6 bases, leaving 13 bases between them. The CDR3 covers 13 residues. CDR1 is LNHNV and CDR2 is YYDKDF in the germline V gene (reference sequence). The CDR3 nucleotides read TGTGCCACCGTTAGAGAGCGTGATGAAAAACTGTTTTTT. It is translated as CATVRERDEKLFF.

This sequence joins TRBV6-5 and TRBJ2-1; 11 bases line up with TRBD2. The CDR3 covers 16 residues. Trimming removed 1 base from V and 9 bases from J; junction bases left unmatched: 8. CDR1 and CDR2 (germline): MNHEY, SVGAGI. The CDR3 loop is CASSYFGLAGLGEQFF. The CDR3 coding sequence is TGTGCCAGCAGTTACTTCGGACTAGCGGGTCTAGGTGAGCAGTTCTTC.

The V and J genes are TRBV10-3 and TRBJ2-2; 11 bases fit TRBD2. The CDR3 consists of 20 residues. Germline V gene sequence: CDR1 ENHRY, CDR2 SYGVKD. With 3 bases clipped from V and 7 bases from J, the junction kept 19 bases outside the gene matches. CDR3 loop: CAISDLFTSGSTYSGGELFF. The CDR3 coding sequence is TGTGCCATCAGTGACCTATTCACTAGCGGGAGTACCTATAGTGGCGGGGAGCTGTTTTTT.

CDR3 bases: TGTGCCAGCAGCTTGGGTTGGGCTAGCGTCTACGAGCAGTACGTC. Protein: CASSLGWASVYEQYV. The rearrangement joins TRBV5-5 to TRBJ2-7, with D possibly being TRBD2 (6 bases). Trimming pared 0 bases from V and 3 bases from J, leaving 13 bases between. The CDR3 length is 15 residues. Looked up from germline, CDR1 is SGHKS and CDR2 is YYEKEE (reference sequence).

The V and J genes are TRBV6-5 and TRBJ2-3, with TRBD2 matching over 9 bases. This CDR3 contains 16 residues. Trimming cost V 2 bases and J 4 bases; bases outside gene matches: 7. The germline V gene encodes CDR1 MNHEY and CDR2 SVGAGI. CDR3 region: CASSYGLAGWSDTQYF. The CDR3 DNA sequence: TGTGCCAGCAGTTACGGGCTAGCGGGGTGGTCAGATACGCAGTATTTT.

There are a few counts of this clone. V is TRBV29-1 and J is TRBJ2-2, with a possible D match to TRBD2 (5 bases). The V end lost 5 bases, the J end lost 6 bases, and 10 bases lay between the germline ends. Germline-derived CDR1 and CDR2 are SQVTM and ANQGSEA. This CDR3 spans 12 amino acids. The CDR3 DNA follows: TGCAGCGTTCAGAGGGCTGCCGGGGAGCTGTTTTTT. It translates to CSVQRAAGELFF.

The chain carries TRBV9 and TRBJ1-6; D might be TRBD1 (6 bases). The CDR3 has 15 residues. V lost 0 bases and J lost 4, with 8 bases in between. Germline V CDR1 and CDR2: SGDLS, YYNGEE. CDR3 sequence: CASSVAGQYNSPLHF. The CDR3 bases are TGTGCCAGCAGCGTAGCTGGACAGTATAATTCACCCCTCCACTTT.

J is TRBJ2-5 and V is TRBV6-1; TRBD2 agrees at 11 bases. V was clipped by 0 bases and J by 5 bases; unmatched bases: 11. Germline CDR1 MNHNS, CDR2 SASEGT. The CDR3 covers 18 residues. Written as DNA, the CDR3 is TGTGCCAGCAGTGAAGCGCGCGGGACTAGCGGAAGAGCCGAGACCCAGTACTTC. Translation: CASSEARGTSGRAETQYF.

The V and J genes are TRBV12-3 or TRBV12-4 and TRBJ1-1; D possibly corresponds to TRBD1 (5 bases). V was shortened by 10 bases and J by 1 base, with 13 bases between the two germline ends. CDR3 length: 13 amino acids. CDR3 in amino acids: CANGGGKNTEAFF. DNA for the CDR3: TGTGCCAACGGGGGGGGGAAGAACACTGAAGCTTTCTTT.

The gene calls are TRBV29-1 and TRBJ2-3; the match to TRBD2 covers 8 bases. V was pared by 8 bases and J by 4 bases, with 8 bases of the junction left unmatched. The germline gives CDR1 SQVTM, CDR2 ANQGSEA. The CDR3 sequence is 13 residues long. The CDR3 bases are TGCAGCATAGGACTAGCTGTATCAGATACGCAGTATTTT. Its protein is CSIGLAVSDTQYF.

The chain is built from TRBV6-2 or TRBV6-3 and TRBJ1-1; possible D gene TRBD1, 5 bases. The CDR3 has 15 residues. CDR1 and CDR2 (germline): MNHEY, SVGEGT. V lost 4 bases and J 3 bases, leaving 15 bases between the germline ends. CDR3 loop: CASSWRTPRDTEAFF. CDR3 nucleotides: TGTGCCAGCAGTTGGCGGACGCCCAGGGACACTGAAGCTTTCTTT.